This record covers a single TCR beta chain. Its antigen has not been determined. No base-level quality is on record; no much larger clone is a single base apart. These data belong to a study of graft-versus-host responses after intestinal transplantation (dated by TCRdb to about 2021). About the study as a whole: The transplants that recipients got were multivisceral, liver-intestinal, or isolated intestinal. Of the 20 to 30 intestinal transplant recipients enrolled in the cohort, one of whom was a retransplant, a few patients without pretransplant specimens were excluded. Instead of going to the commercial service, samples from a few later patients were sequenced in-house on an Illumina MiSeq and processed with MiXCR. Graft-versus-host and host-versus-graft alloreactive T cell clones were tracked in the graft, circulation and bone marrow after intestinal transplantation using bulk TCR-beta CDR3 sequencing. A peak of at least 4% donor T cells among recipient peripheral blood mononuclear cells was the definition used for donor T cell macrochimerism. Every recipient was given anti-thymocyte globulin induction, then maintenance tacrolimus and steroids for roughly 3 years. Alloreactive clones were identified by sequencing pre-transplant mixed lymphocyte reaction products and comparing these products with unstimulated pre-transplant donor and recipient T cells. The paper's findings and limits, for the study overall: Conclusions were limited by the relatively low number and heterogeneity of intestinal transplant patients. Peak levels of circulating GvH clones were associated with declines in HvG clones early after transplant. GvH clones were found in recipient bone marrow, and some of the GvH clones appeared earlier in ileal mucosa or blood, which is consistent with an intestinal mucosal origin. Patients with donor T cell macrochimerism had high GvH to HvG T cell clonal ratios in their allografts.

Receptor amplification or capture employed the immunoSEQ multiplex PCR assay. High-throughput TCR-beta CDR3 sequencing of genomic DNA from most patients was performed by Adaptive Biotechnologies. Under the source paper's analysis protocol: TCR sequencing data for some 19 patients were retrieved from Adaptive's ImmunoSEQ software; a few other patients were processed with MiXCR and VDJtools. Because the origin of CDR3 nucleotide sequences shared between donor and recipient could not be assigned, those sequences were removed. To count as alloreactive, a clone needed at least 2-fold expansion over unstimulated cells and a minimum CFSE-low frequency of 0.002% (template counts) or 0.001% (read counts). Mappable clones were those detected in sequenced pre-transplant spleen, lymph node, or MLR CFSE-low populations of the donor or recipient. Cumulative frequency of alloreactive clones was calculated as a percentage of all sequences weighted by copy number. TCRdb carries this immuneACCESS record with in-frame sequences only. Its versions omit some clonotypes, under half of them owing to an unresolved V gene in the studies checked, with the rest unexplained. That table gives V, J and clone size, and the DNA gave D and trimming. The sample yields more than 50,000 clones; around 90% were counted once. Of the sample, 5% to 7% falls within the top ten clones.

Blood samples were collected up to 4 times in the first month after transplant and then at least monthly when available. The sequencing here drew on PBMCs, taken 650 to 670 days after intestinal transplant. This receptor was taken from a human patient who received an intestinal transplant, so some T cells may come from the graft donor.

For the CDR3, the sequence is CASSSRTGSYEQYF. The DNA is as follows: TGTGCCAGCAGCAGTCGGACGGGTAGCTACGAGCAGTACTTC. In this chain, TRBV7-8 is recombined with TRBJ2-7, with the D segment identity uncertain. At the junction V is shortened by 5 bases and J by 3 bases, with 14 bases in between. The germline V gene specifies SGHVS as CDR1 and FQNEAQ as CDR2. The CDR3 measures 14 amino acids from cysteine to phenylalanine. Only the CDR3 region is kept as DNA, spanning 42 bases read in frame from base 1.